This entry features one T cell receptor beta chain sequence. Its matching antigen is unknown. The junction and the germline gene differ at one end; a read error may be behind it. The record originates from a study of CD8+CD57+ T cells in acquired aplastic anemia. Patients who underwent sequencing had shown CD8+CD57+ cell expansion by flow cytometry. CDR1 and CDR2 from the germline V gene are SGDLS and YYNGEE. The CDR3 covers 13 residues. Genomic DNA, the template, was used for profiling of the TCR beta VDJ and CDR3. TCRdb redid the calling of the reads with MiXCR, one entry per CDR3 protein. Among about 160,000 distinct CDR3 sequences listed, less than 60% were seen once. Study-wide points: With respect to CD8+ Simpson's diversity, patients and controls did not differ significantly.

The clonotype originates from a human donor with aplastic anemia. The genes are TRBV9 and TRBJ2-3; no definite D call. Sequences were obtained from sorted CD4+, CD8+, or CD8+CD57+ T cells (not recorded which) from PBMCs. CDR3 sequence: CPSSVVRTDTQYF. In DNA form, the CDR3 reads TGTCCCAGCAGCGTAGTTCGCACAGATACGCAGTATTTT.